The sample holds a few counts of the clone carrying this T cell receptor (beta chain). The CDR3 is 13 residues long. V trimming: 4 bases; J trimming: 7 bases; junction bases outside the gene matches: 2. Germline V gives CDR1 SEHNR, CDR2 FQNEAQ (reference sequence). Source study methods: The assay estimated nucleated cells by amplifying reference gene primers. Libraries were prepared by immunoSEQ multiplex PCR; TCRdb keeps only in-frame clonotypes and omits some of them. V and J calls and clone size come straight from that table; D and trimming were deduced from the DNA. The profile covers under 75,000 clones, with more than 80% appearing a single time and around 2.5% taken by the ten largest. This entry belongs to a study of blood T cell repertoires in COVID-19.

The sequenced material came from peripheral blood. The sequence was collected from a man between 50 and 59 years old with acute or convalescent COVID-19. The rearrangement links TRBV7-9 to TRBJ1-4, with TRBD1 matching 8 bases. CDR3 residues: CASSSQGAEKLFF. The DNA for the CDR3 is TGTGCCAGCAGCTCGCAGGGGGCTGAAAAACTGTTTTTT.